This entry features one TCR beta chain sequence. Its antigen is unidentified. The sample is drawn from a study of shared clonotypes between healthy human individuals. Study-wide background: Per-donor plates numbered three CD4 naive, three CD4 memory, two CD8 naive and one CD8 memory.

Using immunoSEQ multiplex PCR, the repertoire was profiled, and TCRdb retains in-frame clones only, with some absent. In the table there are 950,000 to 1,300,000 clones, about 76% of which are singletons. The CDR3 has 16 amino acids. Trimming took off 4 bases at V and 7 bases at J, with 22 bases between the two ends. The germline gives CDR1 MNHNS, CDR2 SASEGT. Whole-study findings and limits: When compared with the clonotypes that were shared by all four sorted-subset donors, the non-shared clonotypes turned out to have lower generation probabilities. Some naive CD4 clonotypes, around 5%, turned up in common across a handful of donors.

The rearrangement links TRBV6-1 to TRBJ1-2; D may be TRBD1 (6 bases). The sequence came from a man between 18 and 35 years old in good health. The sequenced sample consisted of memory CD4+ T cells sorted from blood. Subset noted: CD45RA-negative fraction. The CDR3 protein is CASSVSGGGRQGGYTF. CDR3 DNA sequence: TGTGCCAGCAGTGTATCCGGCGGGGGCCGCCAGGGTGGCTACACCTTC.